The entry that follows covers one T cell receptor (beta chain) sequence. Its antigen remains unidentified. No base quality values were provided; no much bigger clone lies one nucleotide off. V and J are truncated by 0 bases and 5 bases respectively, leaving an intervening sequence of 5 bases. The CDR3, from cysteine to phenylalanine, totals 13 residues. This entry keeps only the CDR3 DNA: 39 bases, framed from base 1. CDR1 and CDR2 (SGHTA, FQGNSA) derive from the germline V gene. The sample originates from a study of vaccination and CD4 T cells after COVID-19 (dated by TCRdb to between 2021 and 2023). As for the study more broadly: Every convalescent patient had a positive nasal swab PCR test for SARS-CoV-2, with mild disease in nine or ten patients and severe disease in one. The convalescent cohort included six males and four females, with two Hispanic individuals, seven Caucasians, two Asians and one multiracial person. Two doses of either the Pfizer-BioNTech BNT162b2 vaccine (n=8) or the Moderna mRNA-1273 vaccine (n=2) were administered to participants. Post-COVID blood samples from convalescent patients were collected a median of approximately 93 days after diagnosis, with a range of 35 to 161 days. The time from the second vaccine dose to post-vaccine blood sampling had a median of roughly 70 days and ranged from about 14 to 241 days. The cultures were stimulated with overlapping spike peptide pools from SARS-CoV-2 and from the common cold coronaviruses HCoV-NL63, HCoV-OC43 and HCoV-229E. Control cultures used a CEFX viral epitope pool as positive control, an HIV-1 Nef peptide pool as negative control, or no peptide. In roughly 11 COVID-19 convalescent patients and 4 infection-naive healthy vaccine recipients, the spike-specific CD4+ TCR repertoire before mRNA vaccination was compared with the repertoire after mRNA vaccination.

Overall results and qualifications from the work: In convalescent patients, a median around 83% of post-vaccine SARS-CoV-2-reactive clones were detected only after vaccination, and vaccine-specific priming was suggested by this finding. The study included relatively few convalescent patients and did not analyze early timepoints after natural infection. The median count of SARS-CoV-2-reactive clonotypes went up from around 23 after infection to 38 after vaccination, although the change was not significant. Of the vaccine-specific clones found in convalescent patients, nearly all (304 of 307) were mono-reactive for SARS-CoV-2 spike instead of being cross-reactive with common cold coronaviruses.

Library prep was done by PCR. DNA from cultured CD4+ T cells was subjected to TCR sequencing with the Oncomine TCR Beta short-read assay at the Johns Hopkins FTIC core. The QIAamp micro DNA kit was used to extract genomic DNA from the cultured CD4+ T cells. Oncomine TCR Beta libraries made from cultured CD4+ T cells were pooled using unique dual indexes and sequenced on an Illumina iSeq 100. The study's processing was this. Non-productive sequences were removed, and CDR3s not starting with C, not ending with F or W, or shorter than 7 amino acids were discarded. Antigen-specific clonotypes were identified using the MANAFEST web application through comparison of peptide-stimulated wells with reference and other culture wells. For a clone to be called positive, the clone needed an FDR below 0.05, an odds ratio above 5, and a productive frequency above 0.1% in at least two of three replicate wells. Cross-reactive clonotypes were defined as significantly expanded in both SARS-CoV-2 spike wells and at least one common cold coronavirus spike condition. Levenshtein distances (stringdist) and unrooted phylogenetic trees (ape) in R version 3.6.1 were used to assess CDR3 homology. The raw public reads went through TCRdb reprocessing: fastp at Q25, MiXCR clone calling, in-frame beta chains kept. Each entry is one CDR3 protein sequence, shown with its most common DNA and genes. The V and J calls and clone size are TCRdb's, not the authors'. This sample comprises fewer than 12,000 distinct CDR3 sequences, less than 40% of them detected only once. The ten largest account for about 10% of the sample.

What this sample's treatment or condition label stands for: roughly 10-day PBMC culture with coronavirus spike peptide pools or control peptides (ViraFEST assay). The ViraFEST assay was used in the study, in which antigen-specific T cells were expanded with peptide pools and expanded clonotypes were subsequently identified by TCR sequencing. The convalescent patients' positive SARS-CoV-2 PCR tests fell between March and December 2020, which was before the Alpha, Beta and Delta variants emerged in the United States. Approximately 2.1 million PBMCs per well were cultured in IMDM with approximately 5% human AB serum and 8.5 to 10 IU/ml IL-2, plus 10 ug/ml peptide pools. Half of the culture medium was replaced with fresh IL-2-containing medium on days 3 and 7. CD4+ T cells were isolated after 10 days of culture through negative selection using the EasySep CD4+ T cell isolation kit. PBMCs were separated from whole blood using Ficoll-Paque Plus gradient centrifugation and then either used fresh or cryopreserved at -140C. Culture conditions were generally each tested in triplicate wells.

The specimen was CD4+ T cells from blood, cultured in vitro. This TCR came from a human donor who had recovered from COVID-19. The sequence joins TRBV7-2 to TRBJ2-1; the D region possibly corresponds to TRBD1 (5 bases align). The sequence in DNA is TGTGCCAGCAGCTTAGCCAGGGACAATGAGCAGTTCTTC. Translation gives CASSLARDNEQFF. The reference TRBV7-2 and TRBJ2-1 proteins fill in what lies around the CDR3, so the full variable domain reads GAGVSQSPSNKVTEKGKDVELRCDPISGHTALYWYRQSLGQGLEFLIYFQGNSAPDKSGLPSDRFSAERTGGSVSTLTIQRTQQEDSAVYLCASSLARDNEQFFGPGTRLTVL.